This T cell receptor (beta chain) comes out of a study of immune cell composition in non-small cell lung cancer (dated by TCRdb to about 2017). Regarding the study in general: Histologic subtype was assigned using H&E plus p63, CK5, Napsin A and TTF-1 immunohistochemistry, mainly lung adenocarcinoma or squamous cell carcinoma. TCR-beta sequencing (Adaptive Biotechnologies) was performed on 33 to 40 paired NSCLC tumour and non-adjacent lung specimens plus 26 tumour-only specimens. For supplementary cohort #1, made up of about nine lung adenocarcinoma cases, paired tumour/lung TCR-beta sequencing was done and TIL populations were generated so that tumour reactivity could be assessed. A handful of tumour specimens with TCR-beta data were rare histological subtypes and were excluded from the subtype comparisons. Broader findings and caveats from the paper: Top 10 clone scores and productive clonality were significantly higher in lung squamous cell carcinoma than in lung adenocarcinoma tumours. Nearly half of NSCLC cases had tumour-associated clones >0.5%, found in around a third of adenocarcinomas compared with roughly four fifths of squamous carcinomas. The reactivity cohort included only approximately 11 cases, and whether tumour-reactive clones share sequences with the dominant in vivo tumour-associated clones was not shown. Across roughly 10 adenocarcinoma cases, TIL tumour reactivity correlated strongly with maximal tumour-associated clone frequency but not with overall clonality. Smoking pack-years did not significantly correlate with tumour TCR-beta clonality.

TCR-beta CDR3 regions were amplified from genomic DNA by a two-step multiplex PCR, with the second step adding Illumina-compatible adaptors. TCR-beta immunosequencing was performed on an Illumina platform as a commercial immunoSEQ service. In the source study's methods: Two measures summarised the repertoires: productive clonality, and Top 10 Clones, meaning the percentage of T-cell templates coming from the ten most frequent sequences. Productive clonality ranged from 0 to 1, with 1 indicating a monoclonal population. Tumour-associated clones were defined as sequences comprising at least 0.1% of tumour T-cell templates but absent from matched non-adjacent lung, identified via log10 scatter plots. Two-group comparisons used Student's t-tests, stages used ANOVA, and relationships used linear regression, analysed in GraphPad Prism7 and R. Here the immuneACCESS table is served through TCRdb, limited to in-frame sequences with V and J called. Missing clones are a known gap in these copies; in checked studies unresolved V genes cover under half, and the rest lacks a known reason. For V, J and clone size, that table is used; D and trimming come from the DNA. This sample is represented by over 2,500 clones; roughly 74% of them were singletons. Of the sample, 15% to 20% falls within the top ten clones.

CDR1 and CDR2, looked up from the germline V gene (reference sequence), are LNHDA and SQIVND. Inclusive of the bounding cysteine and phenylalanine, the CDR3 is 11 residues long. The entry retains the CDR3 DNA only, 33 bases that are in frame from base 1. The junction carries 3 bases between V and J, which are trimmed by 2 bases and 5 bases respectively. Frozen aliquots of unsorted single-cell suspensions were used for genomic DNA extraction with the QIAamp DNA kit. The tumour samples consisted of non-small cell lung cancer tissue that had been surgically resected. Tissues arrived within 2 hours of resection and were immediately processed into single-cell suspensions. Tissue was broken up mechanically, digested enzymatically with DNase I, collagenase I and hyaluronidase for roughly 30 minutes at 37 degrees C, and then filtered and RBC-lysed. Concerning this clone itself: Its antigen has not been determined. No much larger clonotype is one base removed from it; base qualities were not supplied.

The sequence derives from a human donor with non-small cell lung cancer. The sequenced material came from lung tumor tissue. The receptor chain draws on TRBV19 and TRBJ1-1; the D gene assignment is ambiguous. CDR3 reads: CASSIHTEAFF. In nucleotide form, the sequence is TGTGCCAGTAGTATACATACTGAAGCTTTCTTT. Supplemented by the reference TRBV19 and TRBJ1-1 proteins around the CDR3, the complete variable domain is DGGITQSPKYLFRKEGQNVTLSCEQNLNHDAMYWYRQDPGQGLRLIYYSQIVNDFQKGDIAEGYSVSREKKESFPLTVTSAQKNPTAFYLCASSIHTEAFFGQGTRLTVV.